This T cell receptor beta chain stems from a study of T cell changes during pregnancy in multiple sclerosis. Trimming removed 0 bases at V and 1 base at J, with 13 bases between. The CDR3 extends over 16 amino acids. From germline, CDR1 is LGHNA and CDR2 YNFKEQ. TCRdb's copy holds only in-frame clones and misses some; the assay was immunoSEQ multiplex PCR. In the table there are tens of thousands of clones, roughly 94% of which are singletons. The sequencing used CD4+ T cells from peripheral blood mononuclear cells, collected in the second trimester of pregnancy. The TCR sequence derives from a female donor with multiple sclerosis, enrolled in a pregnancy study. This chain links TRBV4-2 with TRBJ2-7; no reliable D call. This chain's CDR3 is CASSQESSPQSYEQYF. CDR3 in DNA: TGTGCCAGCAGCCAAGAATCCAGTCCCCAATCCTACGAGCAGTACTTC.